This T cell receptor (beta chain) emerged from a study of glioma-infiltrating T cells. Overall study context: Dexamethasone exposure before glioma surgery was limited to six or fewer days. Overall study findings and caveats: Gliomas, especially low-grade, showed above-expected tissue-blood divergence; non-neoplastic patients showed below. Patients with low tissue-blood divergence carried a signature set of shared blood CDR3 motifs.

Note on this clonotype: Its antigen remains unknown.

TCR alpha and beta CDR3 regions were amplified from RNA using iRepertoire nested multiplex PCR. Via MiXCR, TCRdb re-called the multiplex PCR reads, giving one row per CDR3 protein. The data show around 350,000 distinct CDR3 sequences, 41% seen once. The CDR3 spans 13 residues. V was pared by 7 bases and J by 5 bases, with 14 bases between. CDR1 is LNHDA, CDR2 SQIVND, per germline (reference sequence). The rearrangement uses TRBV19 and TRBJ2-5, with D unresolved. This sequence was found in a human donor with low-grade glioma or glioblastoma, undergoing nonglioma brain surgery, or in good health (not recorded which). Material: glioma tissue, nonneoplastic brain tissue, or PBMCs (not recorded which). The CDR3 protein is CASNSEDRETQYF. CDR3 in DNA: TGTGCCAGTAATTCAGAGGACCGCGAGACCCAGTACTTC.